A selection of T cell receptor beta chains follows, all from one sample in a study of naive and memory T cell subsets. TCRdb itself ran the UMI-ligation and nested PCR reads through MiXCR, one entry per CDR3 protein. The sample has roughly 91,000 distinct CDR3 sequences, 10% to 15% seen once. Material for sequencing was central memory CD4+ T cells from blood. The receptors originated from a human donor in good health. Each CDR3 is given with its conserved first and last residue.

CDR3aa: CAWSGTEGTQPQHF
v_gene: TRBV30
j_gene: TRBJ1-5

CDR3aa: CATSGRGAFHNEQFF
v_gene: TRBV24-1
j_gene: TRBJ2-1

CDR3aa: CASSVGGLKPQHF
v_gene: TRBV2
j_gene: TRBJ1-5

CDR3aa: CSAGGQAGETQYF
v_gene: TRBV29-1
j_gene: TRBJ2-5

CDR3aa: CSVEDLQGNSYNEQFF
v_gene: TRBV29-1
j_gene: TRBJ2-1

CDR3aa: CAISPSAGVQNEQFF
v_gene: TRBV10-3
j_gene: TRBJ2-1

CDR3aa: CAYTIGAGQGRNQPQHF
v_gene: TRBV30
j_gene: TRBJ1-5

CDR3aa: CASSSQVGTDTQYF
v_gene: TRBV7-2
j_gene: TRBJ2-3

CDR3aa: CASGLLLAGASYEQYF
v_gene: TRBV12-5
j_gene: TRBJ2-7

CDR3aa: CASSPRQGDSGNTIYF
v_gene: TRBV7-2
j_gene: TRBJ1-3

CDR3aa: CATEEPGSWSHHYNEQFF
v_gene: TRBV12-3/TRBV12-4
j_gene: TRBJ2-1

CDR3aa: CASRTDRGNYGYTF
v_gene: TRBV2
j_gene: TRBJ1-2

CDR3aa: CASSLTGGAYTDTQYF
v_gene: TRBV18
j_gene: TRBJ2-3

CDR3aa: CASGDRGSPNQETQYF
v_gene: TRBV19
j_gene: TRBJ2-5

CDR3aa: CASSLQSYPTDTQYF
v_gene: TRBV5-5
j_gene: TRBJ2-3

CDR3aa: CAWSDRDREAFF
v_gene: TRBV30
j_gene: TRBJ1-1

CDR3aa: CASSFSTSGAAEQYF
v_gene: TRBV5-1
j_gene: TRBJ2-7

CDR3aa: CASRRAVVGNQPQHF
v_gene: TRBV27
j_gene: TRBJ1-5

CDR3aa: CASSLGLGEQFF
v_gene: TRBV11-2
j_gene: TRBJ2-1

CDR3aa: CASSLSGQRGTEAFF
v_gene: TRBV5-1
j_gene: TRBJ1-1

CDR3aa: CSASASGSGTDTQYF
v_gene: TRBV20-1
j_gene: TRBJ2-3

CDR3aa: CASSADYTYEQYF
v_gene: TRBV5-1
j_gene: TRBJ2-7

CDR3aa: CASSLVATGSDTQYF
v_gene: TRBV5-1
j_gene: TRBJ2-3

CDR3aa: CASSERLAGSGDEQFF
v_gene: TRBV28
j_gene: TRBJ2-1

CDR3aa: CASSPQASGNYNEQFF
v_gene: TRBV18
j_gene: TRBJ2-1

CDR3aa: CSVPGRTEAFF
v_gene: TRBV29-1
j_gene: TRBJ1-1